Below are 21 T cell receptor beta chains sequenced from a single sample in a study of cytomegalovirus exposure and HLA in healthy donors (TCRdb year 2017). The library was built by means of the immunoSEQ multiplex PCR assay. The multiplex PCR relied on a mix of 60 forward primers for TCR Vbeta segments and 13 reverse primers for TCR Jbeta segments. The table comes from immuneACCESS by way of TCRdb, which keeps in-frame sequences with V and J called. Part of the clones is missing from these tables; in studies checked, under half for an unresolved V gene and the rest for unknown reasons. The sample profile shows 120,000 to 150,000 clones; about 82% of them were found once. The ten most abundant clones make up approximately 2% of the sample. Sequencing used PBMCs. These receptors were taken from a man aged 25-40 years in good health and CMV-seronegative.

The chain links TRBV5-1 to TRBJ2-7, with a possible D match to TRBD1 (5 bases). V shed 4 bases and J shed 3 bases, with 11 bases lying between them. Germline loops: CDR1 SGHRS, CDR2 YFSETQ. The CDR3 covers 13 residues. CDR3 loop: CASSETVDYEQYF. CDR3 nucleotide sequence: TGCGCCAGCAGCGAGACAGTTGACTACGAGCAGTACTTC. Full variable domain (remainder filled in from reference TRBV5-1 and TRBJ2-7): KAGVTQTPRYLIKTRGQQVTLSCSPISGHRSVSWYQQTPGQGLQFLFEYFSETQRNKGNFPGRFSGRQFSNSRSEMNVSTLELGDSALYLCASSETVDYEQYFGPGTRLTVT.

V gene TRBV25-1 combines with J gene TRBJ2-3; 10 bases align to TRBD1. The CDR3 is made up of 16 amino acids. The junction had 7 bases not matched to a gene; V was cut back by 3 bases and J by 4 bases. The germline V gene encodes CDR1 MGHDK and CDR2 SYGVNS. In nucleotides, the CDR3 is TGTGCCAGCAGTGATCGACAGGGGGCACAACCAGATACGCAGTATTTT. This sequence encodes CASSDRQGAQPDTQYF.

The DNA for the CDR3 is TGCGCCAGCAAGTGGAGTCTCCGTAGCGCTGAAGAGACCCAGTACTTC. Residues: CASKWSLRSAEETQYF. The rearrangement uses TRBV5-1 and TRBJ2-5; TRBD2 is a possible D gene (5 bases). The CDR3 is 16 residues long. The germline V gene has CDR1 SGHRS and CDR2 YFSETQ. V lost 6 bases and J lost 3, with 21 bases in between. Full variable domain (rest looked up from reference TRBV5-1 and TRBJ2-5): KAGVTQTPRYLIKTRGQQVTLSCSPISGHRSVSWYQQTPGQGLQFLFEYFSETQRNKGNFPGRFSGRQFSNSRSEMNVSTLELGDSALYLCASKWSLRSAEETQYFGPGTRLLVL.

The J gene is TRBJ2-3, the V gene TRBV6-5, with a tentative D call TRBD1 (6 bases). Germline CDR1 MNHEY, CDR2 SVGAGI. CDR3 length: 15 amino acids. V shed 5 bases and J shed 0 bases, with 12 bases lying between them. The CDR3 coding sequence is TGTGCCAGCAGTCGGACAGACACTAGCACAGATACGCAGTATTTT. This translates into CASSRTDTSTDTQYF.

The V and J genes are TRBV4-1 and TRBJ2-2; 11 nucleotides agree with TRBD2. CDR1 is MGHRA and CDR2 is YSYEKL in the germline V gene. Trimming cost V 3 bases and J 4 bases; bases outside gene matches: 16. The CDR3 consists of 20 residues. The CDR3 loop reads CASSHPRETSGELGTGELFF. The CDR3 nucleotides are TGCGCCAGCAGCCACCCGCGCGAGACTAGCGGGGAATTGGGCACCGGGGAGCTGTTTTTT.

This chain links TRBV5-1 with TRBJ1-5; possibly TRBD1 for D (6 bases). CDR1 and CDR2 (germline): SGHRS, YFSETQ. The CDR3 runs to 15 residues. Trimming pared 0 bases from V and 4 bases from J, leaving 11 bases between. CDR3 sequence (DNA): TGCGCCAGCAGCTTGGTATCAGGGACAAATCAGCCCCAGCATTTT. Translation gives CASSLVSGTNQPQHF.

The V and J genes are TRBV6-4 and TRBJ1-1, with D tentatively TRBD1 (6 bases). Trimming removed 4 bases from V and 2 bases from J, with 32 bases in between. Germline CDR1 and CDR2: MRHNA and SNTAGT. The CDR3 sequence is 21 residues long. CDR3 protein: CASSASSLSGTPLGYNTEAFF. In nucleotides, the CDR3 is TGTGCCAGCAGTGCCTCGTCCCTCTCCGGGACACCTCTCGGGTATAACACTGAAGCTTTCTTT.

The chain employs TRBV5-1 and TRBJ2-3, with 12 bases that match TRBD2. With 0 bases clipped from V and 0 bases from J, the junction kept 2 bases outside the gene matches. From germline, CDR1 is SGHRS and CDR2 YFSETQ. The length of the CDR3 is 17 residues. The CDR3 here is CASSLETSGGSTDTQYF. The CDR3 DNA reads as TGCGCCAGCAGCTTGGAAACTAGCGGGGGGAGCACAGATACGCAGTATTTT.

V and J are TRBV4-2 and TRBJ2-1; 9 positions match TRBD2. From germline, CDR1 is LGHNA and CDR2 YNFKEQ. The J segment lost 7 bases and the V segment lost 1 base, leaving 11 bases of the junction unmatched. The CDR3 contains 17 residues. The CDR3 spells CASSQVVKREVINEQFF. The CDR3 DNA reads TGTGCCAGCAGCCAAGTGGTTAAGCGGGAGGTGATAAATGAGCAGTTCTTC.

The chain has TRBV27 and TRBJ1-6; tentatively, D is TRBD1 (6 bases). Germline values: CDR1 MNHEY, CDR2 SMNVEV (reference sequence). The CDR3 contains 14 residues. Trimming shortened V by 6 bases and J by 10 bases, and 16 bases separated the two germline ends. DNA of the CDR3: TGTGCCAGCAGGACAGACAGGACTAGATCACCCCTCCACTTT. It codes for CASRTDRTRSPLHF.

The chain uses TRBV5-5 and TRBJ1-2; D perhaps matches TRBD1 (6 bases). Trimming removed 0 bases from V and 9 bases from J, with 15 bases in between. The CDR3 sequence is 14 residues long. Germline V gene sequence: CDR1 SGHKS, CDR2 YYEKEE (reference sequence). The CDR3 reads CASSLEGGVASYTF. The CDR3 DNA is TGTGCCAGCAGCTTGGAAGGGGGGGTTGCAAGCTACACCTTC.

This clone was counted a single time. The chain links TRBV18 to TRBJ2-7, with 10 bases matching TRBD2. Germline CDR1 is KGHSH and CDR2 is LQKENI. Unmatched junction bases numbered 14, after V lost 6 bases and J lost 3 bases. The length of the CDR3 is 17 residues. This chain's CDR3 is CASSLTQLAGTNYEQYF. The CDR3 DNA is TGTGCCAGCTCCCTCACCCAACTAGCGGGGACGAACTACGAGCAGTACTTC.

V and J are TRBV4-2 and TRBJ2-7; D gene ambiguous. Germline CDR1 is LGHNA and CDR2 is YNFKEQ. The CDR3 runs to 15 residues. Deletions cut 0 bases from V and 2 bases from J, with 11 bases between. The CDR3 sequence is CASSQEMSVPYEQYF. CDR3 in DNA: TGTGCCAGCAGCCAAGAAATGTCAGTACCCTACGAGCAGTACTTC.

The rearrangement links TRBV27 to TRBJ2-3; 8 bases are shared with TRBD2. Germline trimming cut 7 bases from V and 4 bases from J; bases unmatched to any gene: 13. Germline loops: CDR1 MNHEY, CDR2 SMNVEV (reference sequence). There are 16 residues in the CDR3. In nucleotides, the CDR3 is TGTGCCAGCATGTTTCAGCGGGGGAACGTCGCAGATACGCAGTATTTT. Translation: CASMFQRGNVADTQYF.

The chain carries TRBV7-9 and TRBJ2-2; the match to TRBD1 covers 9 bases. The V gene end was trimmed by 5 bases and the J gene end by 3 bases; junction bases not matched to a gene: 10. CDR3 length: 17 residues. Germline V gene data show CDR1 as SEHNR and CDR2 as FQNEAQ (reference sequence). The chain's CDR3 is CASSQITGTGYTGELFF. CDR3 in DNA: TGTGCCAGCAGCCAAATTACCGGGACAGGGTACACCGGGGAGCTGTTTTTT.

This sequence joins TRBV27 and TRBJ1-1, with D possibly matching TRBD1 (6 bases). Trimming left V 7 bases short and J 6 bases short, with 15 bases between. Germline-derived CDR1 and CDR2 are MNHEY and SMNVEV (reference sequence). The CDR3 length is 13 residues. The chain's CDR3 is CASTTLRGAEAFF. CDR3 DNA: TGTGCCAGCACCACCCTCAGGGGAGCTGAAGCTTTCTTT.

This clone was seen a handful of times. This chain joins TRBV5-1 and TRBJ2-2, with 10 bases aligning to TRBD1. The junction had 7 bases not matched to a gene; V was cut back by 6 bases and J by 2 bases. CDR1 and CDR2 from the germline V gene are SGHRS and YFSETQ. This CDR3 is built from 16 residues. The CDR3 reads CASKDRGRYNTGELFF. CDR3 DNA sequence: TGCGCCAGCAAAGACAGGGGGCGTTATAACACCGGGGAGCTGTTTTTT. The full variable domain, completed using reference TRBV5-1 and TRBJ2-2, is KAGVTQTPRYLIKTRGQQVTLSCSPISGHRSVSWYQQTPGQGLQFLFEYFSETQRNKGNFPGRFSGRQFSNSRSEMNVSTLELGDSALYLCASKDRGRYNTGELFFGEGSRLTVL.

The chain joins TRBV5-6 to TRBJ2-4; tentatively, D is TRBD1 (6 bases). Germline CDR1 and CDR2: SGHDT and YYEEEE. V was clipped by 0 bases and J by 6 bases, with 16 bases between them. This CDR3 has 16 residues. This CDR3 is CASSLASTQGRNIQYF. Written as DNA, the CDR3 is TGTGCCAGCAGCTTGGCGAGCACTCAGGGGAGAAACATTCAGTACTTC. The variable domain in full, completed from reference TRBV5-6 and TRBJ2-4, reads DAGVTQSPTHLIKTRGQQVTLRCSPKSGHDTVSWYQQALGQGPQFIFQYYEEEERQRGNFPDRFSGHQFPNYSSELNVNALLLGDSALYLCASSLASTQGRNIQYFGAGTRLSVL.

This clone was observed a few times. The chain is built from TRBV28 and TRBJ1-1; 8 bases map to TRBD1. The CDR3 spans 13 residues. Looked up from germline, CDR1 is MDHEN and CDR2 is SYDVKM. With 6 bases clipped from V and 7 bases from J, the junction kept 7 bases outside the gene matches. CDR3 coding DNA: TGTGCCAGCAGACCCTCTGACAGGGGTGAAGCTTTCTTT. Its protein product is CASRPSDRGEAFF.

This clone was recorded a few times. The CDR3 nucleotides are TGTGCCAGCAGCTTAGCGCGAGGGGGGGGTGAAGCTTTCTTT. Its translation: CASSLARGGGEAFF. The V and J genes are TRBV7-2 and TRBJ1-1; tentative D call: TRBD1 (6 bases). The CDR3 is 14 residues long. Germline loops: CDR1 SGHTA, CDR2 FQGNSA. Trimming cost V 0 bases and J 7 bases, with 12 bases left between them.

The J gene is TRBJ1-2, the V gene TRBV18; 10 bases agree with TRBD1. Germline V gene data show CDR1 as KGHSH and CDR2 as LQKENI. V gave up 3 bases and J gave up 5 bases; unmatched junction bases: 3. The CDR3 totals 14 residues. The CDR3 protein is CASSPTGGEYGYTF. The CDR3 coding sequence is TGTGCCAGCTCACCGACAGGGGGCGAATATGGCTACACCTTC.